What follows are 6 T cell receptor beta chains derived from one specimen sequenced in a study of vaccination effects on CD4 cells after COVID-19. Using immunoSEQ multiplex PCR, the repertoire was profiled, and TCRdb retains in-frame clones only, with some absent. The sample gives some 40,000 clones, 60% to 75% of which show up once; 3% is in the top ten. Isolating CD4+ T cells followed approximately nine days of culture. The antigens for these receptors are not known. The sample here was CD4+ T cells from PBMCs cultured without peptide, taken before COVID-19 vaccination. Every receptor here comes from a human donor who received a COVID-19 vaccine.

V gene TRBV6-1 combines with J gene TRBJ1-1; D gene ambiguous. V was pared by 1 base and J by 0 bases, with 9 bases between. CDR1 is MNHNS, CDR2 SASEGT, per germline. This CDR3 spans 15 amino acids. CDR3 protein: CASSEEFFMNTEAFF. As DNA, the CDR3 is TGTGCCAGCAGTGAAGAGTTTTTCATGAACACTGAAGCTTTCTTT.

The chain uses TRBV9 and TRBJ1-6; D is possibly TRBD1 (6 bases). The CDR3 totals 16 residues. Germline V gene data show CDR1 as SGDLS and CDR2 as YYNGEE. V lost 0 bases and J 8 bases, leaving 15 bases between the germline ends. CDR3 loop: CASSVAGRDNDSPLHF. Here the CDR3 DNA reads TGTGCCAGCAGCGTAGCGGGACGGGACAACGATTCACCCCTCCACTTT.

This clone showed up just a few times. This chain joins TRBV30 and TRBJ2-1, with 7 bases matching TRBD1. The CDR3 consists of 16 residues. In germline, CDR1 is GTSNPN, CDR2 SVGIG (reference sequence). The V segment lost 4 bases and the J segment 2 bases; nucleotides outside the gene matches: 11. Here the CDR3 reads CAWTSVGTATYNEQFF. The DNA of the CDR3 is TGTGCCTGGACGTCCGTCGGGACAGCAACCTACAATGAGCAGTTCTTC.

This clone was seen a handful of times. CDR3 residues: CASSLRGDTQYF. DNA of the CDR3: TGTGCCAGCAGTCTTAGAGGCGATACGCAGTATTTT. V usage is TRBV6-5 and J usage is TRBJ2-3; D uncertain. CDR3 length: 12 residues. Germline loops: CDR1 MNHEY, CDR2 SVGAGI. V was trimmed by 5 bases and J by 6 bases, leaving 9 bases between them.

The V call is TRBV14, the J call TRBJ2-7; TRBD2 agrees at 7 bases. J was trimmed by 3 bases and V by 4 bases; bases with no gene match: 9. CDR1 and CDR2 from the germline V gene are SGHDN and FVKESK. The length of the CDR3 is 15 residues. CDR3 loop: CASSRWASGNYEQYF. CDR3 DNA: TGTGCCAGCAGCCGGTGGGCTAGCGGTAACTACGAGCAGTACTTC.

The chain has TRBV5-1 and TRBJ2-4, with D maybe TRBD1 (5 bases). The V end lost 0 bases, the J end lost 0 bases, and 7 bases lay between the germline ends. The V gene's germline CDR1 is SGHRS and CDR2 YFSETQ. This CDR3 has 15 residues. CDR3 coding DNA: TGCGCCAGCAGCTTGGCAGGGCTAGCCAAAAACATTCAGTACTTC. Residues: CASSLAGLAKNIQYF. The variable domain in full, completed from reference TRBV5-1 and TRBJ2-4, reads KAGVTQTPRYLIKTRGQQVTLSCSPISGHRSVSWYQQTPGQGLQFLFEYFSETQRNKGNFPGRFSGRQFSNSRSEMNVSTLELGDSALYLCASSLAGLAKNIQYFGAGTRLSVL.